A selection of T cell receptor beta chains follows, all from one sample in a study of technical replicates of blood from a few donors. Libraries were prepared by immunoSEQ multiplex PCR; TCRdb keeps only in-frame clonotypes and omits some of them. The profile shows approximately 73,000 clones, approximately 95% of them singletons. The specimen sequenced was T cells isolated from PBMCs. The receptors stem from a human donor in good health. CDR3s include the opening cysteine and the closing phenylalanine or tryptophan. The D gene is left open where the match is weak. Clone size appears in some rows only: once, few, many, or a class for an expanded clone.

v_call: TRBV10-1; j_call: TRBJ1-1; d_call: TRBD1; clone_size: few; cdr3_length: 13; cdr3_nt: TGCGCCAGCAGTCCGGGGACAGTTGGTGAAGCTTTCTTT; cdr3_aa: CASSPGTVGEAFF
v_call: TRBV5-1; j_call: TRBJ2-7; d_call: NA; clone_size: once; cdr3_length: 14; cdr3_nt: TGCGCCAGCAGCTGGAGCGGATCAGTGTACGAGCAGTACTTC; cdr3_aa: CASSWSGSVYEQYF
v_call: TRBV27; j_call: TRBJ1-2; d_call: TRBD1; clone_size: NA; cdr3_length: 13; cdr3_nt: TGTGCCAGCAGGGACAGGGGTAACTATGGCTACACCTTC; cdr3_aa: CASRDRGNYGYTF
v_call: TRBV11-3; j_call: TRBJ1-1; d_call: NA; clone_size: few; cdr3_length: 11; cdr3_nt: TGTGCCAGCAGCTTCGACACTGAAGCTTTCTTT; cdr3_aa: CASSFDTEAFF
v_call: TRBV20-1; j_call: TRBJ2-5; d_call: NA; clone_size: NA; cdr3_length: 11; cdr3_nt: TGCAGTGCTGACAAGTGGGAGACCCAGTACTTC; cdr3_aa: CSADKWETQYF
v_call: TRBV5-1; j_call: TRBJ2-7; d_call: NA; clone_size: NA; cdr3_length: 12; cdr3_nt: TGCGCCAGCAGCCGGGACAACTACGAGCAGTACTTC; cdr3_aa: CASSRDNYEQYF
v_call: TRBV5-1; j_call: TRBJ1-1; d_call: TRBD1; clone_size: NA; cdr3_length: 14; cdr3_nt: TGCGCCAGCAGCGGCATGACAGGGGCGACTGAAGCTTTCTTT; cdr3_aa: CASSGMTGATEAFF
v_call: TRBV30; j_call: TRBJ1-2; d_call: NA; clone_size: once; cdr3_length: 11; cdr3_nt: TGTGCCTGGCGCAGGGGTGGAGGCTACACCTTC; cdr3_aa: CAWRRGGGYTF
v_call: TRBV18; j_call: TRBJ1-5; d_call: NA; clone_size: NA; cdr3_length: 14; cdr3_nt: TGTGCCAGCTCATTATACGGTAGCAATCAGCCCCAGCATTTT; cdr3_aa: CASSLYGSNQPQHF
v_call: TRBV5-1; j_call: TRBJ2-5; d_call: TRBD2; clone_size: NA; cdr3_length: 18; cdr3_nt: TGCGCCAGCAGCCCCACACTAGCGGGAAGGGCATGGGGAGAGACCCAGTACTTC; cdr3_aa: CASSPTLAGRAWGETQYF
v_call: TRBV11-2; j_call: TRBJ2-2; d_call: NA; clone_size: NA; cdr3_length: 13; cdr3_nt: TGTGCCAGCAGCTTAGGGACAGACCTTGAGCTGTTTTTT; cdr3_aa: CASSLGTDLELFF
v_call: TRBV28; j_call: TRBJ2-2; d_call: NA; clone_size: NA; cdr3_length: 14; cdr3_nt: TGTGCCAGCAAGCACAGGGTGAACACCGGGGAGCTGTTTTTT; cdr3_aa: CASKHRVNTGELFF
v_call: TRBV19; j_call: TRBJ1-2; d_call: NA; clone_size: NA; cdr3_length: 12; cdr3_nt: TGTGCCAGTATGGCGGGCGCCTATGGCTACACCTTC; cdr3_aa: CASMAGAYGYTF
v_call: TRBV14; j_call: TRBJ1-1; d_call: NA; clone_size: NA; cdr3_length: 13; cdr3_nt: TGTGCCAGCAGCCAAGATAGGGCAGGGCGAGCTTTCTTT; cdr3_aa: CASSQDRAGRAFF
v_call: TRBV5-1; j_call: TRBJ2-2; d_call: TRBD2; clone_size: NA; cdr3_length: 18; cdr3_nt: TGCGCCAGCAGCTCCTTAGCGGGGAGCATCGCGAACACCGGGGAGCTGTTTTTT; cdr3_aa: CASSSLAGSIANTGELFF
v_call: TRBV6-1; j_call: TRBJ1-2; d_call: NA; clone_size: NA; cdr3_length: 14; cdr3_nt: TGTGCCAGCAGTGAAGTGGGCAGTTTCTATGGCTACACCTTC; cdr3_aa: CASSEVGSFYGYTF
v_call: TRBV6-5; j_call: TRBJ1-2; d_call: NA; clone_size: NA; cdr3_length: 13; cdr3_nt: TGTGCCAGCAGTTACTCCAGGATCTATGGCTACACCTTC; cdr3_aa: CASSYSRIYGYTF
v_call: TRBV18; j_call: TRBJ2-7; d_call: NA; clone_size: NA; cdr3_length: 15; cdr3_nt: TGTGCCAGCTCACCACCAGGTTGGGAGACCTACGAGCAGTACTTC; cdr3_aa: CASSPPGWETYEQYF
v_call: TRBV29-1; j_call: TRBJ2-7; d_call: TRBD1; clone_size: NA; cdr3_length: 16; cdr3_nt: TGCAGCGTTGAGGGCGGGTGGGACAGGGGGAACTACGAGCAGTACTTC; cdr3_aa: CSVEGGWDRGNYEQYF
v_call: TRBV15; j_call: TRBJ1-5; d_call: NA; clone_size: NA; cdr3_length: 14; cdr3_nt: TGTGCCACCAGCAGAGGGTACGAGGGACAGCCCCAGCATTTT; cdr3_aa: CATSRGYEGQPQHF
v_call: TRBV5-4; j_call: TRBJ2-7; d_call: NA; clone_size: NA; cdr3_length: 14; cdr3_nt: TGTGCCAGCAGCTCTTCAGGGGTTAGCTACGAGCAGTACTTC; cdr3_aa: CASSSSGVSYEQYF
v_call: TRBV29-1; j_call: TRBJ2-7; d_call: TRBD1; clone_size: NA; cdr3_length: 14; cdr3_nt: TGCAGCGCTTCTGGGGGACAGGGGACCTACGAGCAGTACTTC; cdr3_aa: CSASGGQGTYEQYF
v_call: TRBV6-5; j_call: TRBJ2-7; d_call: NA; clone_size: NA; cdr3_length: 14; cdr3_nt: TGTGCCAGCAGTCCCGGGACAATGGGCTACGAGCAGTACTTC; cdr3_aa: CASSPGTMGYEQYF
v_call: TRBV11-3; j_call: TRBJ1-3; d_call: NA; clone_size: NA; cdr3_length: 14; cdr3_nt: TGTGCCAGCAGCCCTACTTACTCTGGAAACACCATATATTTT; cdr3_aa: CASSPTYSGNTIYF
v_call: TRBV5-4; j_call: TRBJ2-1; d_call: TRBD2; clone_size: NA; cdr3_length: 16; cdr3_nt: TGTGCCAGCAGCCCCTCAAGCGGGGGGAACTACAATGAGCAGTTCTTC; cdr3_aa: CASSPSSGGNYNEQFF
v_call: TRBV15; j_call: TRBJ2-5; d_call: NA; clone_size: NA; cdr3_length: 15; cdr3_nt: TGTGCCACCAGCAGGTATCAGGGGGGCGAAGAGACCCAGTACTTC; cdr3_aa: CATSRYQGGEETQYF
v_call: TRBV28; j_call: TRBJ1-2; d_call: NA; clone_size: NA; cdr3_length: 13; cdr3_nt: TGTGCCAGCAGCAAAGAGAGATCTTATGGCTACACCTTC; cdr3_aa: CASSKERSYGYTF
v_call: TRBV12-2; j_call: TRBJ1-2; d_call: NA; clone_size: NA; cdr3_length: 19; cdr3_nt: TGTGCAAGTCGCTGGTCAATGAGGAGTTCTGAGGGGGGGGACTATGGCTACACCTTC; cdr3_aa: CASRWSMRSSEGGDYGYTF
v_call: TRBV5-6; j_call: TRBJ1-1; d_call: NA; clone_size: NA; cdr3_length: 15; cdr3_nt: TGTGCCAGCAGCTCAGATGTATCCCAGATAACTGAAGCTTTCTTT; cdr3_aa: CASSSDVSQITEAFF
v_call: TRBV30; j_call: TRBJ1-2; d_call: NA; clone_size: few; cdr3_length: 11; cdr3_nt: TGTGCCTGGAGCGAGAACTATGGCTACACCTTC; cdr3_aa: CAWSENYGYTF
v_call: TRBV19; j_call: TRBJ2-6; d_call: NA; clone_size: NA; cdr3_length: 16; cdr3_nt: TGTGCCAGTAGCCACTCCAGGGGCTCTGGGGCCAACGTCCTGACTTTC; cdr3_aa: CASSHSRGSGANVLTF
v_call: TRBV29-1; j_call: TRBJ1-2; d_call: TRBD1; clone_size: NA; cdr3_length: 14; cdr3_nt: TGCAGCGTTCGCAAGGTTAGGGGGCCCTATGGCTACACCTTC; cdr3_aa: CSVRKVRGPYGYTF